This paragraph reports one TCR beta chain. No antigen is known for it. The source of the sample is a study of shared clonotypes between healthy human individuals. Study-wide results and caveats: It was the non-shared clonotypes that had lower generation probabilities than clonotypes shared by all four donors.

CDR1 and CDR2 (germline): LNHDA, SQIVND (reference sequence). Trimming removed 5 bases at V and 3 bases at J, with 11 bases between. The CDR3 loop spans 14 amino acids. The naive CD8 subset, CD45RO-negative cells positively selected for CCR7, excluded terminally differentiated effector memory CD45RA+ cells. Every contributor of samples was a Caucasian grown-up residing in Nashville, Tennessee. It was across several immunoSEQ plates that each subset's genomic DNA was evenly split. Measured with immunoSEQ multiplex PCR; TCRdb has only the in-frame clones, and not every one. The data hold around 1.9 million clones, with about 93% observed a single time.

The sequenced sample consisted of naive CD8+ T cells from PBMCs. V usage is TRBV19 and J usage is TRBJ2-1; TRBD2 is a possible D gene (6 bases). The clonotype comes from a man between 18 and 29 years old in good health. Some clones in this sample may be carry-over from other donors' samples. CDR3 amino acids: CASSPMEGYNEQFF. CDR3 DNA: TGTGCCAGTAGTCCCATGGAGGGCTACAATGAGCAGTTCTTC.